These T cell receptor beta chains were read from a single sample in a study of cytomegalovirus exposure and HLA in healthy donors. The table came from immunoSEQ multiplex PCR; TCRdb's copy has only in-frame clones and leaves some out. The sample carries about 110,000 clones, around four fifths recorded once. The sequenced sample was PBMCs. The source of these receptors is a man between 25 and 39 years old in good health and CMV-seronegative. The CDR3 runs from the conserved cysteine through the conserved F or W. Each record gives: clone size, D gene, V gene, J gene, CDR3 DNA, CDR3 protein. D genes are given only for firm matches. Clone size is shown for a subset of rows, as once, few, many or a class of expanded clone.

>-|-|TRBV6-1|TRBJ1-5
TGTGCCAGCAGCTTGGGGAGCAATAGCAATCAGCCCCAGCATTTT
CASSLGSNSNQPQHF
>few|TRBD2|TRBV28|TRBJ2-1
TGTGCCAGCAGTTCTACCGGGACGGAGGATGCGGGGGGATACAATGAGCAGTTCTTC
CASSSTGTEDAGGYNEQFF
>-|-|TRBV27|TRBJ1-2
TGTGCCAGCAGTTTGGCGGCAGGGAGGACCTATGGCTACACCTTC
CASSLAAGRTYGYTF
>few|-|TRBV6-5|TRBJ1-1
TGTGCCAGCAGTTACCGGACAGAGAACACTGAAGCTTTCTTT
CASSYRTENTEAFF
>-|-|TRBV5-1|TRBJ2-7
TGCGCCAGCAGCTTGGATCGGTCCTACGAGCAGTACTTC
CASSLDRSYEQYF
>few|-|TRBV7-2|TRBJ2-4
TGTGCCAGCAGCAAACAGGGATTAATAGCCAAAAACATTCAGTACTTC
CASSKQGLIAKNIQYF
>-|TRBD2|TRBV30|TRBJ2-5
TGTGCCTGGAGTCCGAGTCTAGCGGGGGGTCGGGAGACCCAGTACTTC
CAWSPSLAGGRETQYF
>once|-|TRBV6-1|TRBJ2-1
TGTGCCAGCAGTGAAGGCGAGGTGCAGTTCTTC
CASSEGEVQFF
>-|-|TRBV10-2|TRBJ2-7
TGCGCCAGCACCCCCGGACGGGACTACGAGCAGTACTTC
CASTPGRDYEQYF
>-|-|TRBV19|TRBJ1-4
TGTGCCAGTACCGACAGGACAACTAATGAAAAACTGTTTTTT
CASTDRTTNEKLFF
>many|-|TRBV6-6|TRBJ2-3
TGTGCCAGCAGTCAGGTCGGCAGCTCGGGCACAGATACGCAGTATTTT
CASSQVGSSGTDTQYF
>-|-|TRBV28|TRBJ1-5
TGTGCCAGCAGCTCGGGTCTCCCCCGTCAGCCCCAGCATTTT
CASSSGLPRQPQHF
>-|TRBD1|TRBV9|TRBJ1-1
TGTGCCAGCAGCAGAATTTCAGGGGGCATGAACACTGAAGCTTTCTTT
CASSRISGGMNTEAFF
>-|TRBD2|TRBV29-1|TRBJ2-1
TGCAGCGCTAGCGGGGGTTGGGTCAATGAGCAGTTCTTC
CSASGGWVNEQFF